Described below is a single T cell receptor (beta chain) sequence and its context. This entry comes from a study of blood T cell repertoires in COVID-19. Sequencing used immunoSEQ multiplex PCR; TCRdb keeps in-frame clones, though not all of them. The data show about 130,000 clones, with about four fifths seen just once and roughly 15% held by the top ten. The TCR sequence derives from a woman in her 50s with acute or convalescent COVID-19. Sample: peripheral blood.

This chain's CDR3 is CASSLDSQRTGFPFYEQYF. The DNA of the CDR3 is TGTGCCAGCAGCTTAGATTCCCAGCGCACAGGGTTCCCGTTCTACGAGCAGTACTTC. The chain employs TRBV11-2 and TRBJ2-7, with D possibly being TRBD1 (6 bases). Looked up from germline, CDR1 is SGHAT and CDR2 is FQNNGV. V was cut by 0 bases and J by 3 bases, with 24 bases left in between. The CDR3 has 19 amino acids.